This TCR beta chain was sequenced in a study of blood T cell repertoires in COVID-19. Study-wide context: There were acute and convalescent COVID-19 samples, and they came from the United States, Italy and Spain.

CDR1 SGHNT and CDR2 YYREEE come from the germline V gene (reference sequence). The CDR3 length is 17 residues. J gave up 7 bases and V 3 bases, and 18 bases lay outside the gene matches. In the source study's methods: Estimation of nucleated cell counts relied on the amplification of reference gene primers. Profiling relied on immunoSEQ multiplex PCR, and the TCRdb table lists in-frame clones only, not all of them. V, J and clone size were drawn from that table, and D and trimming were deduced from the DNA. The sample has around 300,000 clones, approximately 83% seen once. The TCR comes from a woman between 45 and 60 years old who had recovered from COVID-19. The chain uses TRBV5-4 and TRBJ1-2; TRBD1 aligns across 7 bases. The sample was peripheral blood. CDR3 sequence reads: CASSSRQLNQGGGGYTF. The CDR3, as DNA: TGTGCCAGCAGCTCGCGACAATTAAATCAAGGGGGCGGTGGCTACACCTTC.